This is a list of T cell receptor beta chains from one sample in a study of cytomegalovirus exposure and HLA in healthy donors. The table came from immunoSEQ multiplex PCR; TCRdb's copy has only in-frame clones and leaves some out. Counted here are 160,000 or so clones, around 75% occurring once; the ten biggest clones make up around 2.4%. The sample comprised PBMCs. All receptors derive from a female donor in good health and CMV-seronegative. The CDR3 runs from the conserved cysteine through the conserved F or W. Each record gives: V gene, CDR3 length, clone size, D gene, J gene, CDR3 protein, CDR3 DNA. D genes are given only for firm matches. A row's size may be missing; if present it is once, few, many or a size class.

>TRBV7-9|13|few|-|TRBJ2-5
CAVHRVFGETQYF
TGTGCCGTTCACAGGGTTTTTGGAGAGACCCAGTACTTC
>TRBV27|12|few|TRBD1|TRBJ1-2
CASSTGGYGYTF
TGTGCCAGCAGTACAGGGGGCTATGGCTACACCTTC
>TRBV7-9|13|-|-|TRBJ1-2
CSSSQSDSSGYTF
TGTTCCAGCAGCCAGTCGGACAGTTCCGGCTACACCTTC
>TRBV5-1|14|-|-|TRBJ2-7
CASSLAGRAYEQYF
TGCGCCAGCAGCTTAGCAGGGCGAGCCTACGAGCAGTACTTC
>TRBV30|14|few|-|TRBJ2-3
CAWSGPLRTDTQYF
TGTGCCTGGAGTGGGCCTTTACGCACAGATACGCAGTATTTT
>TRBV7-2|14|few|TRBD1|TRBJ1-1
CASSLGGQGIEAFF
TGTGCCAGCAGCTTAGGGGGACAGGGGATTGAAGCTTTCTTT
>TRBV30|16|-|-|TRBJ2-4
CAWSATAVLAKNIQYF
TGTGCCTGGAGTGCCACAGCCGTCCTAGCCAAAAACATTCAGTACTTC
>TRBV4-3|18|-|-|TRBJ1-4
CASSQDVPEPATNEKLFF
TGCGCCAGCAGCCAAGATGTACCAGAACCAGCAACTAATGAAAAACTGTTTTTT
>TRBV29-1|14|-|TRBD2|TRBJ2-3
CSVEGRALADTQYF
TGCAGCGTTGAGGGGAGGGCTTTAGCGGATACGCAGTATTTT
>TRBV29-1|12|few|-|TRBJ1-1
CDLITPNTEAFF
TGCGATTTAATTACACCGAACACTGAAGCTTTCTTT
>TRBV6-5|16|-|TRBD2|TRBJ2-1
CASSLELAGVEDEQFF
TGTGCCAGCAGTTTGGAACTAGCGGGAGTAGAGGATGAGCAGTTCTTC
>TRBV4-1|15|-|TRBD2|TRBJ2-7
CASSQVGGRTYEQYF
TGCGCCAGCAGCCAAGTTGGCGGGAGGACCTACGAGCAGTACTTC
>TRBV5-1|18|-|TRBD2|TRBJ2-2
CASSPRLAGAPISRELFF
TGCGCCAGCAGCCCTCGACTAGCGGGGGCCCCTATTTCCAGGGAGCTGTTTTTT
>TRBV6-6|15|-|-|TRBJ1-5
CASSYLSDFNQPQHF
TGTGCCAGCAGTTATCTTTCAGATTTCAATCAGCCCCAGCATTTT
>TRBV5-4|13|-|-|TRBJ2-7
CASSSAAYYEQYF
TGTGCCAGCAGTTCTGCAGCGTACTACGAGCAGTACTTC
>TRBV7-2|16|-|TRBD2|TRBJ2-1
CASSSGLAESYNEQFF
TGTGCCAGCAGCTCGGGACTAGCGGAGTCCTACAATGAGCAGTTCTTC
>TRBV4-1|14|-|-|TRBJ1-2
CASSPVGTNYGYTF
TGCGCCAGCAGCCCCGTAGGGACAAACTATGGCTACACCTTC
>TRBV7-6|14|-|-|TRBJ2-1
CASSLGYGDNEQFF
TGTGCCAGCAGCTTAGGGTACGGGGACAATGAGCAGTTCTTC
>TRBV7-3|14|-|-|TRBJ1-1
CASSLGGMNTEAFF
TGTGCCAGCAGCTTAGGGGGGATGAACACTGAAGCTTTCTTT
>TRBV28|15|-|TRBD2|TRBJ2-7
CASREWTSGSYEQYF
TGTGCCAGCAGGGAATGGACTAGCGGCTCCTACGAGCAGTACTTC
>TRBV10-3|14|-|-|TRBJ2-7
CAISDWESSYEQYF
TGTGCCATCAGTGATTGGGAGAGCTCCTACGAGCAGTACTTC
>TRBV4-1|16|once|TRBD1|TRBJ1-4
CASSLPSRQGREKLFF
TGCGCCAGCAGCCTTCCATCCCGACAGGGCCGGGAAAAACTGTTTTTT
>TRBV9|15|few|-|TRBJ1-2
CASRSPQGGNYGYTF
TGTGCCAGCAGGTCCCCACAGGGAGGGAACTATGGCTACACCTTC
>TRBV19|16|-|-|TRBJ2-7
CASSIYPRQWPGEQYF
TGTGCCAGTAGTATTTACCCCAGACAGTGGCCGGGCGAGCAGTACTTC
>TRBV7-2|15|-|TRBD1|TRBJ2-1
CASSFGTGSYNEQFF
TGTGCCAGCAGCTTTGGGACAGGGTCCTACAATGAGCAGTTCTTC
>TRBV28|13|-|-|TRBJ1-5
CASNPGYNQPQHF
TGTGCCAGCAATCCGGGGTACAATCAGCCCCAGCATTTT
>TRBV6-4|16|-|TRBD2|TRBJ2-1
CASSDAGEVPSNEQFF
TGTGCCAGCAGTGACGCGGGGGAGGTCCCTTCGAATGAGCAGTTCTTC
>TRBV4-3|19|-|-|TRBJ1-5
CASSQDSKGQPGSNQPQHF
TGCGCCAGCAGCCAAGATAGTAAAGGACAACCAGGGAGCAATCAGCCCCAGCATTTT
>TRBV6-1|13|-|-|TRBJ1-4
CASISQPDEKLFF
TGTGCCAGCATTTCACAGCCCGATGAAAAACTGTTTTTT
>TRBV28|18|once|TRBD2|TRBJ2-2
CASRRPRTSGRFSGELFF
TGTGCCAGCAGGAGACCCCGGACTAGCGGGAGGTTTTCCGGGGAGCTGTTTTTT
>TRBV6-5|15|few|TRBD1|TRBJ2-3
CASSSRDREEDTQYF
TGTGCCAGCAGTTCCCGGGACAGGGAGGAAGATACGCAGTATTTT
>TRBV10-2|12|-|TRBD1|TRBJ1-2
CASNRDSYGYTF
TGCGCCAGCAATAGGGACAGCTATGGCTACACCTTC
>TRBV28|14|-|-|TRBJ2-7
CASSPERIPYEQYF
TGTGCCAGCAGCCCCGAGCGGATTCCCTACGAGCAGTACTTC
>TRBV5-1|14|few|TRBD1|TRBJ1-5
CASSPDRFNQPQHF
TGCGCCAGCAGCCCGGACAGGTTCAATCAGCCCCAGCATTTT
>TRBV5-5|15|-|-|TRBJ2-7
CASIREPGVSYEQYF
TGTGCCAGCATCCGAGAACCGGGGGTCTCCTACGAGCAGTACTTC
>TRBV2|16|-|TRBD2|TRBJ2-7
CASIDLAGGPPYEQYF
TGTGCCAGCATAGACCTAGCGGGAGGGCCCCCCTACGAGCAGTACTTC
>TRBV4-3|13|-|-|TRBJ1-5
CASSQGQDQPQHF
TGCGCCAGCAGCCAGGGGCAGGACCAGCCCCAGCATTTT
>TRBV18|16|-|TRBD1|TRBJ1-5
CASSQTGTGVGQPQHF
TGTGCCAGCTCACAAACCGGGACAGGGGTAGGACAGCCCCAGCATTTT
>TRBV10-3|16|-|TRBD2|TRBJ2-3
CAISESLAGRTDTQYF
TGTGCCATCAGTGAGTCTCTAGCGGGGCGAACAGATACGCAGTATTTT
>TRBV4-1|14|-|-|TRBJ2-7
CASSQPPTGFEQYF
TGCGCCAGCAGCCAGCCACCCACAGGGTTCGAGCAGTACTTC
>TRBV6-1|16|-|TRBD2|TRBJ2-7
CASSAGLAESSYEQYF
TGTGCCAGCAGTGCCGGACTAGCGGAAAGCTCCTACGAGCAGTACTTC
>TRBV19|14|-|-|TRBJ1-4
CASSAGTGNEKLFF
TGTGCCAGTAGTGCCGGGACTGGTAATGAAAAACTGTTTTTT